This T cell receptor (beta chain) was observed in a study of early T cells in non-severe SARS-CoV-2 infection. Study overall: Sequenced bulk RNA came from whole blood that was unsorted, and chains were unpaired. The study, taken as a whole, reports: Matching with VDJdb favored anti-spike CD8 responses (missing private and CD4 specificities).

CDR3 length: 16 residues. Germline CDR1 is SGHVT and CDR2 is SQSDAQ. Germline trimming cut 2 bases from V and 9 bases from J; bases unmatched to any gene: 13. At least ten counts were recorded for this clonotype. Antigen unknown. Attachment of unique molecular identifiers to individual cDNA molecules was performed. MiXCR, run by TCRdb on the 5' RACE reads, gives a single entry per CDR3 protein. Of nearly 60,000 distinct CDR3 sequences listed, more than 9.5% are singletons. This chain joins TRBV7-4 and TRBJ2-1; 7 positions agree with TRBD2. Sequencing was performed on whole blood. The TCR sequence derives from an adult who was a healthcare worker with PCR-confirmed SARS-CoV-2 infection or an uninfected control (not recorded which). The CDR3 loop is CASSLWREWHFPEQFF. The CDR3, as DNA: TGTGCCAGCAGCTTATGGCGGGAGTGGCATTTTCCTGAGCAGTTCTTC.